This T cell receptor (beta chain) was obtained from a study of shared clonotypes between healthy human individuals. At the level of the study: The cohort had a couple of women and a few men, ages 18 to 49. There were three CD4 naive, three CD4 memory, two CD8 naive and one CD8 memory plates per donor.

Of note for this clone: What it binds is not known.

V was cut by 4 bases and J by 5 bases, with 11 bases left in between. The V gene's germline CDR1 is SQVTM and CDR2 ANQGSEA. This CDR3 spans 12 amino acids. Notes on the study in general: All-four-donor shared clonotypes had higher generation probabilities than non-shared clonotypes did.

Libraries were prepared by immunoSEQ multiplex PCR; TCRdb keeps only in-frame clonotypes and omits some of them. The sample records about 2 million clones, 95% being singletons. This clonotype was obtained from a man aged 18 to 30 in good health. V gene TRBV29-1 combines with J gene TRBJ2-5; D tentatively fits TRBD1 or TRBD2 (6 bases each). Sequences were obtained from naive CD4+ T cells sorted from blood. Subset noted: CD45RA+ positively selected. The CDR3 nucleotides are TGCAGCGTTGCGGGGGCTGTGGAGACCCAGTACTTC. This encodes CSVAGAVETQYF.